A single T cell receptor beta chain is shown here with its context. The sample is drawn from a study of blood T cell repertoires in COVID-19. Study in general: In each case, the material was cDNA or gDNA derived from T cells, B-cell-depleted T cells, or PBMCs.

Profiling relied on immunoSEQ multiplex PCR, and the TCRdb table lists in-frame clones only, not all of them. The table records 120,000 or so clones, roughly 69% of them present only once. V shed 0 bases and J shed 4 bases, with 12 bases lying between them. The germline CDR1 and CDR2 sequences are LGHNA and YNFKEQ. This CDR3 contains 15 residues. V gene TRBV4-2 combines with J gene TRBJ1-2, with D perhaps TRBD1 (6 bases). The sequencing sample was made of peripheral blood. The source is a woman aged 70-85 years with acute or convalescent COVID-19. CDR3 sequence reads: CASSQEPTGSYGYTF. CDR3 DNA sequence: TGTGCCAGCAGCCAAGAACCTACAGGGAGCTATGGCTACACCTTC.